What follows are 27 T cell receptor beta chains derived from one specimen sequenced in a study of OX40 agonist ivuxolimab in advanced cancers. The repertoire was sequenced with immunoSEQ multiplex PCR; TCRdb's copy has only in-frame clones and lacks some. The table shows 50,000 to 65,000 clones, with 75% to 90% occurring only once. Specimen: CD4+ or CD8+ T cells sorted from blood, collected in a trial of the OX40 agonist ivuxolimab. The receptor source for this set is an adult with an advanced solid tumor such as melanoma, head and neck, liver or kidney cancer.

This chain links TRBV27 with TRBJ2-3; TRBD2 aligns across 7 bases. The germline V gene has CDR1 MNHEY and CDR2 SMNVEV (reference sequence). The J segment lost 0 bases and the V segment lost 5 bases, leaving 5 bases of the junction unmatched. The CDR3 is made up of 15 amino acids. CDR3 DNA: TGTGCCAGCAGTCGAGCGGGAACTAGCACAGATACGCAGTATTTT. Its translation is CASSRAGTSTDTQYF.

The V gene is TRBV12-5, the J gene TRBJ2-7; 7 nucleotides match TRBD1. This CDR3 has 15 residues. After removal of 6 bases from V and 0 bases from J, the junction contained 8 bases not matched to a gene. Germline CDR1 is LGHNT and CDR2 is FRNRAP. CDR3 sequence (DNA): TGTGCTAGTGGCTACTCACAGGGGAACTCCTACGAGCAGTACTTC. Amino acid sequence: CASGYSQGNSYEQYF.

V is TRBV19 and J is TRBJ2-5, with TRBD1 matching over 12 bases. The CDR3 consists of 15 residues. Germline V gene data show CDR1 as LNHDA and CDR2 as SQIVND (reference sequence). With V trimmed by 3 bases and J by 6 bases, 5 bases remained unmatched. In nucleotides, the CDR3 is TGTGCCAGTAGTATCGGGACAGGGGGCAGGAAGACCCAGTACTTC. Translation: CASSIGTGGRKTQYF. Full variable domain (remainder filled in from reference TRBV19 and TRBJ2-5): DGGITQSPKYLFRKEGQNVTLSCEQNLNHDAMYWYRQDPGQGLRLIYYSQIVNDFQKGDIAEGYSVSREKKESFPLTVTSAQKNPTAFYLCASSIGTGGRKTQYFGPGTRLLVL.

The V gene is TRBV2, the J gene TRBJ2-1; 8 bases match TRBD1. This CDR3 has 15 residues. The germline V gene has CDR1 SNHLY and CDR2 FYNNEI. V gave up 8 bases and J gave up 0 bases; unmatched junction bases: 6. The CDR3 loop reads CASRRTGSSYNEQFF. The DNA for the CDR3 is TGTGCCAGCCGTCGGACAGGGAGCTCCTACAATGAGCAGTTCTTC. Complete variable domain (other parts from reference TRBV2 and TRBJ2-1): EPEVTQTPSHQVTQMGQEVILRCVPISNHLYFYWYRQILGQKVEFLVSFYNNEISEKSEIFDDQFSVERPDGSNFTLKIRSTKLEDSAMYFCASRRTGSSYNEQFFGPGTRLTVL.

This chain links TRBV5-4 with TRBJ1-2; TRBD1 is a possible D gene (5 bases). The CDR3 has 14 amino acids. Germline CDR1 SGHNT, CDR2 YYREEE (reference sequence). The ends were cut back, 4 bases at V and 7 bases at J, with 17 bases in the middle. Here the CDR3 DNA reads TGTGCCAGCAGCGGTAGTCAGGGCTCGCGTGGCTACACCTTC. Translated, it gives CASSGSQGSRGYTF.

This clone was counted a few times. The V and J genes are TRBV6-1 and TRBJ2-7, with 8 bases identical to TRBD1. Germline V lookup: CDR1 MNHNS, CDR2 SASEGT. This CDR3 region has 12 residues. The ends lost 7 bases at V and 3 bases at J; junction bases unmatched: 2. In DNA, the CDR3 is TGTGCCAGCAAGGGACAGGACTACGAGCAGTACTTC. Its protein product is CASKGQDYEQYF.

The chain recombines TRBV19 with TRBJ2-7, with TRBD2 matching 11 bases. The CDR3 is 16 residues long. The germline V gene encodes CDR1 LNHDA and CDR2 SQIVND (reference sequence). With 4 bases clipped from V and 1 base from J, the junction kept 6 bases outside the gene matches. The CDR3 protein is CASSKGTSGGSYEQYF. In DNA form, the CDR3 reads TGTGCCAGTAGTAAGGGGACTAGCGGCGGATCCTACGAGCAGTACTTC.

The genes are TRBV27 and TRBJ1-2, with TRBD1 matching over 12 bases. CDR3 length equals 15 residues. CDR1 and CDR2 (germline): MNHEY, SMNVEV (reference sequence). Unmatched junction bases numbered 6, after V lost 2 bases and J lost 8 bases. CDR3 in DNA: TGTGCCAGCAGTTTACGGGACAGGGGGCTTTCCGGCTACACCTTC. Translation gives CASSLRDRGLSGYTF.

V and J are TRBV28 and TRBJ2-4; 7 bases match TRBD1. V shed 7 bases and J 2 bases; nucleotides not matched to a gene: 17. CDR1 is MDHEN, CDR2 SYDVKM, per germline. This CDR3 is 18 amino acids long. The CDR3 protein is CASTRMRGGIQSKNIQYF. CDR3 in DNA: TGTGCCAGCACCCGCATGAGAGGGGGCATACAGTCCAAAAACATTCAGTACTTC. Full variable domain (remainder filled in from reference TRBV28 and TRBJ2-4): DVKVTQSSRYLVKRTGEKVFLECVQDMDHENMFWYRQDPGLGLRLIYFSYDVKMKEKGDIPEGYSVSREKKERFSLILESASTNQTSMYLCASTRMRGGIQSKNIQYFGAGTRLSVL.

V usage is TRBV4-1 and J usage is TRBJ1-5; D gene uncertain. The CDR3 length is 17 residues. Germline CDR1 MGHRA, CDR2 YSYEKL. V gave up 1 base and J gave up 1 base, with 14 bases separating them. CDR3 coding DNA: TGCGCCAGCAGCCAAGTTTCAACCATTAGGAGCAATCAGCCCCAGCATTTT. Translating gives CASSQVSTIRSNQPQHF.

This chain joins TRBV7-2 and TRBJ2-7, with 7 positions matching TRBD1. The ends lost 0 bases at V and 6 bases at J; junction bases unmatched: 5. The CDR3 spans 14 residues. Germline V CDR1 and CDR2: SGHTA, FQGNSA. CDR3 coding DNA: TGTGCCAGCAGCTTAGCGCAGGGGGTTGGCGAGCAGTACTTC. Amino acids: CASSLAQGVGEQYF.

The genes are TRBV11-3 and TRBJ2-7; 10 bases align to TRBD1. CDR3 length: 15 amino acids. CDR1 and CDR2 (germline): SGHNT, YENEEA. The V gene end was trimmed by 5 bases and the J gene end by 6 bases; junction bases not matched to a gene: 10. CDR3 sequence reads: CASSASGTGEVEQYF. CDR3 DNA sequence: TGTGCCAGCAGCGCCTCCGGGACAGGGGAGGTCGAGCAGTACTTC.

CDR3 DNA: TGCGCCAGCAGCTTGGGTTTCCTAGCGGGGCGCACAGATACGCAGTATTTT. This sequence encodes CASSLGFLAGRTDTQYF. The chain carries TRBV5-1 and TRBJ2-3; TRBD2 matches 9 bases. V trimming: 0 bases; J trimming: 1 base; junction bases outside the gene matches: 6. CDR3 length: 17 amino acids. Germline V gene lookup returns CDR1 SGHRS and CDR2 YFSETQ. The variable domain in full, completed from reference TRBV5-1 and TRBJ2-3, reads KAGVTQTPRYLIKTRGQQVTLSCSPISGHRSVSWYQQTPGQGLQFLFEYFSETQRNKGNFPGRFSGRQFSNSRSEMNVSTLELGDSALYLCASSLGFLAGRTDTQYFGPGTRLTVL.

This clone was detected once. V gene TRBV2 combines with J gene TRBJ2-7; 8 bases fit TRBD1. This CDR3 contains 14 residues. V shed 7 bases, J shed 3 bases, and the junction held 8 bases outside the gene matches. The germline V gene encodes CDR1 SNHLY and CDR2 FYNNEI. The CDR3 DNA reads TGTGCCAGCACACGGGACAGGAATGGCTACGAGCAGTACTTC. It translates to CASTRDRNGYEQYF.

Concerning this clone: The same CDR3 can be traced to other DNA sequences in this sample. The DNA of the CDR3 is TGCGCCAGCAGCTTGGCCTTAAGCAGCTCTGGAAACACCATATATTTT. Its translation is CASSLALSSSGNTIYF. The V and J genes are TRBV5-1 and TRBJ1-3; D not certain. CDR1 and CDR2 (germline): SGHRS, YFSETQ. V shed 0 bases and J shed 0 bases, with 10 bases lying between them. The CDR3 runs 16 residues. Based on the CDR3 plus reference TRBV5-1 and TRBJ1-3, the full variable domain is KAGVTQTPRYLIKTRGQQVTLSCSPISGHRSVSWYQQTPGQGLQFLFEYFSETQRNKGNFPGRFSGRQFSNSRSEMNVSTLELGDSALYLCASSLALSSSGNTIYFGEGSWLTVV.

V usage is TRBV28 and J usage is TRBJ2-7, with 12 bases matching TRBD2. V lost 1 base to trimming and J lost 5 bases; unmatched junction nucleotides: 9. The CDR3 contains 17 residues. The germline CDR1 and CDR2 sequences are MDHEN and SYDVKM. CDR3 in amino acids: CASSLLASGGATDEQYF. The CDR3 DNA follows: TGTGCCAGCAGTTTATTGGCTAGCGGGGGGGCGACCGACGAGCAGTACTTC.

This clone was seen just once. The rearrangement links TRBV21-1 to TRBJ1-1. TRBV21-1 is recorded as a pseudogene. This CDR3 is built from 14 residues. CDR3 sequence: CASSKAMRGTEAFF. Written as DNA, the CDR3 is TGTGCCAGCAGCAAAGCTATGCGCGGCACTGAAGCTTTCTTT.

The CDR3, as DNA: TGTGCCAGCAGTGAAGGTGTACAGGTTGATCTTATCGGCACCATATATTTT. Translated, it gives CASSEGVQVDLIGTIYF. V gene TRBV6-1 combines with J gene TRBJ1-3; D may be TRBD1 (5 bases). Deletions cut 1 base from V and 9 bases from J, with 22 bases between. Germline-derived CDR1 and CDR2 are MNHNS and SASEGT. The CDR3 totals 17 residues.

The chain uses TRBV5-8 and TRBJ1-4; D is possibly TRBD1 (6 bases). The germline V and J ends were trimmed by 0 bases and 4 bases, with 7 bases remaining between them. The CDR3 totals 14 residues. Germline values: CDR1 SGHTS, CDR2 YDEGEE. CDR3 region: CASSLEGGNEKLFF. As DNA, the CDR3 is TGTGCCAGCAGCTTGGAAGGGGGTAATGAAAAACTGTTTTTT. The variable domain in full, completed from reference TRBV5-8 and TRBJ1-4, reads EAGVTQSPTHLIKTRGQQATLRCSPISGHTSVYWYQQALGLGLQFLLWYDEGEERNRGNFPPRFSGRQFPNYSSELNVNALELEDSALYLCASSLEGGNEKLFFGSGTQLSVL.

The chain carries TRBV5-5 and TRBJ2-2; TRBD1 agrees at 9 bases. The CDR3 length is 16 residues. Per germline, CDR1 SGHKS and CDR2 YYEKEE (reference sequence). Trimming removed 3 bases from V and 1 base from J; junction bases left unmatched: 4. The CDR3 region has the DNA TGTGCCAGCAGCTCCGGACAGGGGATGAACACCGGGGAGCTGTTTTTT. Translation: CASSSGQGMNTGELFF.

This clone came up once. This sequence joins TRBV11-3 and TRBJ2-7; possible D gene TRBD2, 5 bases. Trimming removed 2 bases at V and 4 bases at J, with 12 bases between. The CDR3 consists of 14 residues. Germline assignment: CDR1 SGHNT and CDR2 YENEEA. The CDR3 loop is CASSLSGLPYEQYF. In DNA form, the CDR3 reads TGTGCCAGCAGCTTATCGGGATTACCTTACGAGCAGTACTTC.

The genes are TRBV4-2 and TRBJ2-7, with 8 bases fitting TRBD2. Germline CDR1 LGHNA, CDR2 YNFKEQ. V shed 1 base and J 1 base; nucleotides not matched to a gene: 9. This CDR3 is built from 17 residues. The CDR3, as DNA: TGTGCCAGCAGCCAAGTAGCGGGGCGAACAAGATCCTACGAGCAGTACTTC. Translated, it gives CASSQVAGRTRSYEQYF.

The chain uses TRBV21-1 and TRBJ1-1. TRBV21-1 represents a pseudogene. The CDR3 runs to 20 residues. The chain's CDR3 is CASSKATPGPAERGRTEAFF. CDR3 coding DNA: TGTGCCAGCAGCAAAGCGACCCCAGGTCCGGCGGAGAGAGGGAGAACTGAAGCTTTCTTT.

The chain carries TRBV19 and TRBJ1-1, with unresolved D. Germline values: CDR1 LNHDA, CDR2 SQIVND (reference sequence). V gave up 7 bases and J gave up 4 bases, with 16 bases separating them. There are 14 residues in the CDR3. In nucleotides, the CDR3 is TGTGCCAGTACTCCAACTTTTTTGGGCACTGAAGCTTTCTTT. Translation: CASTPTFLGTEAFF. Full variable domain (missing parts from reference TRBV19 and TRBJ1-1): DGGITQSPKYLFRKEGQNVTLSCEQNLNHDAMYWYRQDPGQGLRLIYYSQIVNDFQKGDIAEGYSVSREKKESFPLTVTSAQKNPTAFYLCASTPTFLGTEAFFGQGTRLTVV.

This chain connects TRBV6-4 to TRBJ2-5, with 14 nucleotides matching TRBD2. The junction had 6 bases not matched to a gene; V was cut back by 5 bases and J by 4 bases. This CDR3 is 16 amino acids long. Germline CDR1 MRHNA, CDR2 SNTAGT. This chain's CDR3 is CASSKSGLAGAETQYF. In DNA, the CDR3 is TGTGCCAGCAGTAAATCGGGACTAGCGGGGGCAGAGACCCAGTACTTC.

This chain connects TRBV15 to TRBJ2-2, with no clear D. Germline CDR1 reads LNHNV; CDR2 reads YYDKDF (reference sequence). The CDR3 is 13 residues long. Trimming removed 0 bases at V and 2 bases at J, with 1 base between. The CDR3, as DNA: TGTGCCACCAGCAGAGAAAACACCGGGGAGCTGTTTTTT. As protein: CATSRENTGELFF.

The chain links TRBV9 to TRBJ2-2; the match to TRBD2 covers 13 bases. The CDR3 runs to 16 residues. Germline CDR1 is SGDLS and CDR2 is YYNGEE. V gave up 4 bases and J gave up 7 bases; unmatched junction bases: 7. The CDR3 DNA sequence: TGTGCCAGCAGCCCCCAACTAGCGGGGGGGCTCGGGGAGCTGTTTTTT. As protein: CASSPQLAGGLGELFF.